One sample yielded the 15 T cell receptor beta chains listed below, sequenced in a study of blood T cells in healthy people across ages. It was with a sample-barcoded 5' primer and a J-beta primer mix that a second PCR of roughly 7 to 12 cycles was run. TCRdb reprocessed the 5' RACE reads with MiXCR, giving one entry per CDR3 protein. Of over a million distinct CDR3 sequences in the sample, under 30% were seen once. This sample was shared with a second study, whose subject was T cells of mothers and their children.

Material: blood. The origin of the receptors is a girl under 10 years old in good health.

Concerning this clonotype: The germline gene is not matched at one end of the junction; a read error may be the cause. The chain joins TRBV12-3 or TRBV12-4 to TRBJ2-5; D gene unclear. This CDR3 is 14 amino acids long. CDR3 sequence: CACSFGGSKETQYF. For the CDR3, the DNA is TGTGCCTGCAGTTTCGGTGGCAGTAAAGAGACCCAGTACTTC.

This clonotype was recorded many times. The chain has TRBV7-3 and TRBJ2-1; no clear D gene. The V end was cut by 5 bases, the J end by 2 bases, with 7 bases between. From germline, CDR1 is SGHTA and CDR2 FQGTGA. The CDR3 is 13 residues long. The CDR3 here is CASSPSAYNEQFF. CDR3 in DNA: TGTGCCAGCAGCCCCTCGGCCTACAATGAGCAGTTCTTC.

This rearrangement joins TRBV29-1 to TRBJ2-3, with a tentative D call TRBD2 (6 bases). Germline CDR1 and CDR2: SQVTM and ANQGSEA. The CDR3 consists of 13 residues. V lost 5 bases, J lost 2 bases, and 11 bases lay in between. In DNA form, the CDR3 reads TGCAGCGTTCTACTAGCAAACACAGATACGCAGTATTTT. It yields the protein CSVLLANTDTQYF.

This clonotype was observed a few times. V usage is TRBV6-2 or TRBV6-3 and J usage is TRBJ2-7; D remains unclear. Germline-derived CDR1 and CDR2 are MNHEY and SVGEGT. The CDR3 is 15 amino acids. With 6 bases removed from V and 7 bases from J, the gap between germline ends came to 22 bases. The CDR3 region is CASRQLTTAAREQYF. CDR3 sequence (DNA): TGTGCCAGCAGACAACTCACGACCGCGGCGCGGGAGCAGTACTTC.

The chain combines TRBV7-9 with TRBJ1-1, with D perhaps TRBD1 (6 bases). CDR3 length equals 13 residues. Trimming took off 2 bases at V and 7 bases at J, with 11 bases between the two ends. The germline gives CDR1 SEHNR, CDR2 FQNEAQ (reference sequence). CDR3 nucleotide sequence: TGTGCCAGCAGCTTATTGGGGGCGGTTGAAGCTTTCTTT. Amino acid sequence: CASSLLGAVEAFF.

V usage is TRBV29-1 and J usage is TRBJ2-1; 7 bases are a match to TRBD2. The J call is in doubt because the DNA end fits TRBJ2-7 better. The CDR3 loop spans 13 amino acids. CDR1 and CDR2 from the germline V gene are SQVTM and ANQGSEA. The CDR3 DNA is TGCAGCGTTGCCCAGGGAGGGCTCTACGAGCAGTACTTC. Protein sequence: CSVAQGGLYEQYF.

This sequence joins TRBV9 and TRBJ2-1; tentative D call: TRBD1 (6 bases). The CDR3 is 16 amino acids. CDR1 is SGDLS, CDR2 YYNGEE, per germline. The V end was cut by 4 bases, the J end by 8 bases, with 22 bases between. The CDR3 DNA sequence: TGTGCCAGCAGCCTCCGGGGAGTCAGGGGTGAGGATGAGCAGTTCTTC. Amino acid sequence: CASSLRGVRGEDEQFF.

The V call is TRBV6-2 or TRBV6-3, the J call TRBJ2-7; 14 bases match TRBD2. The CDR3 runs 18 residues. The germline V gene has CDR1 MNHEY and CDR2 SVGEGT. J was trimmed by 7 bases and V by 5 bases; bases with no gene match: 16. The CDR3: CASSPRSLGLAGVEEQYF. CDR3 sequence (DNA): TGTGCCAGCAGTCCCCGCTCCTTGGGACTAGCGGGAGTGGAGGAGCAGTACTTC.

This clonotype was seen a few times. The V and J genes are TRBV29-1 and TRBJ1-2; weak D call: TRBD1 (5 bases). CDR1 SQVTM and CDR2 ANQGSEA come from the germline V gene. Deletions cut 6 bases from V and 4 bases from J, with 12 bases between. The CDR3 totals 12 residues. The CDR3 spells CSVPTATYGYTF. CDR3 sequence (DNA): TGCAGCGTCCCGACAGCAACCTATGGCTACACCTTC.

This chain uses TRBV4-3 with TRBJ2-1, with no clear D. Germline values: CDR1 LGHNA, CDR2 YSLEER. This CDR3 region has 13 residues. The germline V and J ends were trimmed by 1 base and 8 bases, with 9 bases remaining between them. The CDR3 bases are TGCGCCAGCAGCCAAGTAGTAATGGATGAGCAGTTCTTC. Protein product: CASSQVVMDEQFF.

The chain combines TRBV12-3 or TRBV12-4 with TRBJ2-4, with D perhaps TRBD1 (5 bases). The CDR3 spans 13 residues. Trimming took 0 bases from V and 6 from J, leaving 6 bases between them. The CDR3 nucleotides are TGTGCCAGCAGTTTAGCAGACAGAAACATTCAGTACTTC. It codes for CASSLADRNIQYF.

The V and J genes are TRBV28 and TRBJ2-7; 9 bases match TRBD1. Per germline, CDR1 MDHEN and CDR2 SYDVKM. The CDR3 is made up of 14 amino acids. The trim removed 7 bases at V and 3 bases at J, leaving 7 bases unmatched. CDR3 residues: CASIGDRVYYEQYF. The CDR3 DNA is TGTGCCAGCATTGGGGACAGGGTTTACTACGAGCAGTACTTC.

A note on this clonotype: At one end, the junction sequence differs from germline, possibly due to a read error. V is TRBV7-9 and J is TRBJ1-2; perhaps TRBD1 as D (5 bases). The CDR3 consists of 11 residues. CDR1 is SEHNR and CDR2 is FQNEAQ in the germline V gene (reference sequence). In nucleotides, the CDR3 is TGTGCCAGCAGCATTCACGACGCGGGACGATTC. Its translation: CASSIHDAGRF.

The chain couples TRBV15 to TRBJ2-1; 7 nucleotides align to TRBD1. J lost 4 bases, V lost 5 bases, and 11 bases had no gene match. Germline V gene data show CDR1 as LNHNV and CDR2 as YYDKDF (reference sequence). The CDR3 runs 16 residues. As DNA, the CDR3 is TGTGCCACCAGCGCGATCCGGGACAGCCTTTACAATGAGCAGTTCTTC. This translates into CATSAIRDSLYNEQFF.

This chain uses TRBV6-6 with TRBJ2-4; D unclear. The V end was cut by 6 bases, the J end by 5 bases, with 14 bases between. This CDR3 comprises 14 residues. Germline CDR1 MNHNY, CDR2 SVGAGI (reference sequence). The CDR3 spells CASSWAESQNIQYF. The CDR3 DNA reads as TGTGCCAGCAGCTGGGCGGAGTCCCAAAACATTCAGTACTTC.